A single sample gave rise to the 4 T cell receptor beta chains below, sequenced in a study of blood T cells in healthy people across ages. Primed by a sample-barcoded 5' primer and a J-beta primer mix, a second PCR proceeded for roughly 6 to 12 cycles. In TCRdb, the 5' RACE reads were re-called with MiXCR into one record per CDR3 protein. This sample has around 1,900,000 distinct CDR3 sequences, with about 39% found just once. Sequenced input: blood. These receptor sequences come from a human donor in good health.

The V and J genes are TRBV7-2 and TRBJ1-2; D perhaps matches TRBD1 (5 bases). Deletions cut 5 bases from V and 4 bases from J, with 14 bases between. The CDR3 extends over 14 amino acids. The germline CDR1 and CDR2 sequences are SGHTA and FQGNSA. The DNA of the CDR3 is TGTGCCAGCAGCCCAGACCCCGGGACCTATGGCTACACCTTC. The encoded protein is CASSPDPGTYGYTF.

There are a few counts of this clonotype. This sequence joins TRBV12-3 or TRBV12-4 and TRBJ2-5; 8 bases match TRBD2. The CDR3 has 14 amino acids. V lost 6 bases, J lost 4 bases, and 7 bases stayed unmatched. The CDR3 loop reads CASSDRGGRETQYF. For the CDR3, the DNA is TGTGCCAGCAGCGATCGGGGGGGCCGAGAGACCCAGTACTTC.

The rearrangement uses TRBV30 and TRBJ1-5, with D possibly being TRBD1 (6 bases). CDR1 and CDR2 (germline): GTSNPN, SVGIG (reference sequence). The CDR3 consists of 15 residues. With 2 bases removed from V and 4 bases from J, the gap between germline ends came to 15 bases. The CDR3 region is CAWSLTGAMNQPQHF. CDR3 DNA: TGTGCCTGGAGTCTCACGGGGGCAATGAATCAGCCCCAGCATTTT.

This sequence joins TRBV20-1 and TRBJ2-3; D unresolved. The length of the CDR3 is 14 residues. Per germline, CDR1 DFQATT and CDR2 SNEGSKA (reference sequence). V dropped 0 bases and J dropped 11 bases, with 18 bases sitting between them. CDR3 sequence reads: CSARDPWAWGRQYF. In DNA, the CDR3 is TGCAGTGCTAGAGATCCATGGGCCTGGGGTAGGCAGTATTTT.